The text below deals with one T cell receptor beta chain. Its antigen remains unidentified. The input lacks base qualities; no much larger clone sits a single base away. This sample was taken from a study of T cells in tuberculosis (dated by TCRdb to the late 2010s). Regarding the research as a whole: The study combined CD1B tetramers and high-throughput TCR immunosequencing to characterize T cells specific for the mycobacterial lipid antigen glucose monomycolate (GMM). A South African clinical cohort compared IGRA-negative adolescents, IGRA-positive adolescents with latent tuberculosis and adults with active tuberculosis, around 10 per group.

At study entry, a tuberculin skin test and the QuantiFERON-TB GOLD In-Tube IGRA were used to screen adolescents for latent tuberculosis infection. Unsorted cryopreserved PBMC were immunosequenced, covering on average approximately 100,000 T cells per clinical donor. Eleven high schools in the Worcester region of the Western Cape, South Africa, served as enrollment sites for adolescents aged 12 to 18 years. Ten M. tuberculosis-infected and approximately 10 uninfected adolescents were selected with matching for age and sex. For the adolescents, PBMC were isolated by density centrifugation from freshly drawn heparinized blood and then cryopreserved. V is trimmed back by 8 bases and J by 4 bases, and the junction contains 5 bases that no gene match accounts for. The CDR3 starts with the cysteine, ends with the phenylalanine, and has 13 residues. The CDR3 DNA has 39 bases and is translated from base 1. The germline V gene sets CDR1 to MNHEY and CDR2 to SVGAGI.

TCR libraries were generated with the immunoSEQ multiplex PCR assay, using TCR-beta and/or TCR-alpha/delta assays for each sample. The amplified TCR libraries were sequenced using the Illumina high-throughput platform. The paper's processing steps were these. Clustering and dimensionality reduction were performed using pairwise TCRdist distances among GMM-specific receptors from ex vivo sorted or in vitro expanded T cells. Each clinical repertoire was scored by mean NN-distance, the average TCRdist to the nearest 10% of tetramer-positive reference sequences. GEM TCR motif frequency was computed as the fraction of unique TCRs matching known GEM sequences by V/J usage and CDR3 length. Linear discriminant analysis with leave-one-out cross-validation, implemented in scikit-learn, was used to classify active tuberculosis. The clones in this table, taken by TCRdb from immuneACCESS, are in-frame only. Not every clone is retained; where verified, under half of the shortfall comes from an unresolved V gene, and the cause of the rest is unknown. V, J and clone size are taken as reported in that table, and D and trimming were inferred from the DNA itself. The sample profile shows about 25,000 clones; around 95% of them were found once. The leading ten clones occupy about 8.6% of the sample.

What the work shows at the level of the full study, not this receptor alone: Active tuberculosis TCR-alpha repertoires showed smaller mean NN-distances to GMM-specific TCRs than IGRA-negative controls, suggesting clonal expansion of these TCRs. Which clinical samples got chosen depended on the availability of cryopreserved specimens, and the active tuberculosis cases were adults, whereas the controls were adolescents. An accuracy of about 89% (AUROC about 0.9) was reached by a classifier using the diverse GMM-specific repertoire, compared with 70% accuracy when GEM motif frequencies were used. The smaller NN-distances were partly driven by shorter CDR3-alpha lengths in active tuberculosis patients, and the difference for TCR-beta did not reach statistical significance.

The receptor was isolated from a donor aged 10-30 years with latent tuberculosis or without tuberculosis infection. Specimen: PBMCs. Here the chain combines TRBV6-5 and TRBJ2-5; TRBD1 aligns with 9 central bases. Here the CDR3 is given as CASRQGVGETQYF. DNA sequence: TGTGCCAGCCGACAGGGGGTGGGAGAGACCCAGTACTTC.